This T cell receptor (beta chain) was sequenced during a study of CD4+ T cells in melanoma. Whole-study results and caveats: A reported correlation linked neoantigen-specific CD4+ T cells to CD8+, macrophage and B cell function. Neoantigen-specific CD4+ T cells in melanoma reportedly had diverse differentiation states.

TCRdb's table, derived via immunoSEQ multiplex PCR, lists solely in-frame clones and lacks some. The sample lists around 130,000 clones; about 93% were seen once. A note on this clone: Antigen: not known.

This CDR3 is built from 13 residues. Between the trimmed V and J ends, which lost 4 bases and 6 bases, there was a span of 10 bases. Germline values: CDR1 SGHRS, CDR2 YFSETQ. The J gene is TRBJ2-2, the V gene TRBV5-1; D possibly corresponds to TRBD2 (5 bases). This receptor was obtained from a human donor with melanoma. Written as DNA, the CDR3 is TGCGCCAGCAGCCCGGCGCGGGCCGGGGAGCTGTTTTTT. This sequence encodes CASSPARAGELFF. Combining the CDR3 with reference TRBV5-1 and TRBJ2-2 gives the whole variable domain KAGVTQTPRYLIKTRGQQVTLSCSPISGHRSVSWYQQTPGQGLQFLFEYFSETQRNKGNFPGRFSGRQFSNSRSEMNVSTLELGDSALYLCASSPARAGELFFGEGSRLTVL.